This entry is about one T cell receptor beta chain. The antigen remains undetermined. The entry originates in a study of radiation and T cells in renal cell carcinoma. Produced via immunoSEQ multiplex PCR; TCRdb's table is partial and in-frame only. Found here are about 130,000 clones, about four fifths of them singletons; the top ten hold around 3%. Time point indicated: baseline pretreatment blood. Indicated treatment: 15 Gy SBRT to primary tumor, nephrectomy 4 weeks later. After SBRT, blood was collected at 2 and 4 weeks, plus baseline. The patient's renal cell carcinoma had clear cell pathology. Trimming pared 6 bases from V and 3 bases from J, leaving 15 bases between. Germline CDR1 and CDR2: SQVTM and ANQGSEA. CDR3 size: 13 residues. Study-level results: Top tumor clonotypes rose in blood 2 weeks post-radiation, then contracted.

This chain joins TRBV29-1 and TRBJ2-7; D might be TRBD2 (5 bases). The source of this sequence is a woman aged 60-75 years with renal cell carcinoma. Sample: blood, taken from a patient whose treatment included radiotherapy and nephrectomy. In DNA, the CDR3 is TGCAGCGTGCAAGACAAAAGCGGCTACGAGCAGTACTTC. Translating gives CSVQDKSGYEQYF.